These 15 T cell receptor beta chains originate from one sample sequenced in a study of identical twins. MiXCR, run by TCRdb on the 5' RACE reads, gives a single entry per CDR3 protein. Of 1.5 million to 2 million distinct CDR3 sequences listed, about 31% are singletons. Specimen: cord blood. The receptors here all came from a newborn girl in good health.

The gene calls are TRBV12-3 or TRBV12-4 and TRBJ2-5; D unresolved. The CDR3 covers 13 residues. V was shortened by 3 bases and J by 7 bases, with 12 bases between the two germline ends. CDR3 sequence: CASSFGDRATQYF. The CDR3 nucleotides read TGTGCCAGCAGTTTTGGGGATAGAGCGACCCAGTACTTC.

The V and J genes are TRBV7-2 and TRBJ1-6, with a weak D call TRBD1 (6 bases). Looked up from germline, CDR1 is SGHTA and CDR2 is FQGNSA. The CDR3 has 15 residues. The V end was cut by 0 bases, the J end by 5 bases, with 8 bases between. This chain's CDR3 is CASSLAGAHNSPLHF. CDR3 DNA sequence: TGTGCCAGCAGCTTAGCGGGGGCGCATAATTCACCCCTCCACTTT.

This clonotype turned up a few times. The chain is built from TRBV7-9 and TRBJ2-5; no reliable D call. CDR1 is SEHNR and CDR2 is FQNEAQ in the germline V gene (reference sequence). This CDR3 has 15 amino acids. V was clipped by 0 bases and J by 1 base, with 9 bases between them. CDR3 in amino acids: CASSLAVRTQETQYF. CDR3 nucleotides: TGTGCCAGCAGCTTAGCGGTCCGAACCCAAGAGACCCAGTACTTC.

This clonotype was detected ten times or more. CDR3 amino acids: CAIRPGLAEETQYF. The CDR3 DNA sequence: TGTGCCATCAGGCCGGGACTAGCTGAAGAGACCCAGTACTTC. The V and J genes are TRBV10-3 and TRBJ2-5; TRBD2 matches at 9 bases. The CDR3 has 14 residues. Germline V lookup: CDR1 ENHRY, CDR2 SYGVKD. J was trimmed by 3 bases and V by 6 bases; bases with no gene match: 5.

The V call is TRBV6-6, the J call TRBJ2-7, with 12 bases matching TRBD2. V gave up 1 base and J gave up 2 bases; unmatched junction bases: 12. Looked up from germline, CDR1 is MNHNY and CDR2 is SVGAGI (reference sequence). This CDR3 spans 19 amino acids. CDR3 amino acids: CASSYYAGTSGSNPYEQYF. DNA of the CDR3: TGTGCCAGCAGTTACTATGCCGGGACTAGCGGGTCCAATCCCTACGAGCAGTACTTC.

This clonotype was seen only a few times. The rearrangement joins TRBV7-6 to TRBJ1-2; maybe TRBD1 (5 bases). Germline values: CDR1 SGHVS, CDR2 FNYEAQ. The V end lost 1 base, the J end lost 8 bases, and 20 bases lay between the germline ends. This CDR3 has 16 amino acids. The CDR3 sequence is CASSLEAQGRQEGYTF. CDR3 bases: TGTGCCAGCAGCTTAGAGGCCCAGGGTAGGCAAGAAGGCTACACCTTC.

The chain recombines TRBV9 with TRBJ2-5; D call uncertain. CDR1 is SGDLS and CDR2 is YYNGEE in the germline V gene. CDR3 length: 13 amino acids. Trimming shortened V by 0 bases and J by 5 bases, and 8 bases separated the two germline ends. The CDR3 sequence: CASSVGEVETQYF. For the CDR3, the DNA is TGTGCCAGCAGCGTAGGGGAAGTGGAGACCCAGTACTTC.

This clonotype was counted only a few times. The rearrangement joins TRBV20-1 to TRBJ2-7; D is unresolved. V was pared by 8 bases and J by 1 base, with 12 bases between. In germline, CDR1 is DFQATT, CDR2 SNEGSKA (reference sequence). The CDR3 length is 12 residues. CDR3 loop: CSTLRWSYEQYF. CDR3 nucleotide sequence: TGCAGTACTCTCCGGTGGTCCTACGAGCAGTACTTC.

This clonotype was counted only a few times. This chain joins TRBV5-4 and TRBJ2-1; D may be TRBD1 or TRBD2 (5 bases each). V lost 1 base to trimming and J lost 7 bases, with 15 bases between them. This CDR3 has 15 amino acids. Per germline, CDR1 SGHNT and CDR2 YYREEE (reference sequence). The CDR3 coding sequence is TGTGCCAGCAGCTTGCGGGGCGAAGGGGAAAATGAGCAGTTCTTC. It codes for CASSLRGEGENEQFF.

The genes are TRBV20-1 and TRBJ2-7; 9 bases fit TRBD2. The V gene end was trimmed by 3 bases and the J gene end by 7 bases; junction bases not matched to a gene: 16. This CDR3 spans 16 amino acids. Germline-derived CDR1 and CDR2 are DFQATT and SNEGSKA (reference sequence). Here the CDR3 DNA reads TGCAGTGCTAGCTTGCTAGCGGGAACCTATTGGGGGGAGCAGTACTTC. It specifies CSASLLAGTYWGEQYF.

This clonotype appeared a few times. CDR3: CSAGRDASNTEAFF. The CDR3, as DNA: TGCAGTGCGGGAAGGGACGCCAGCAACACTGAAGCTTTCTTT. The chain is built from TRBV20-1 and TRBJ1-1; tentative D call: TRBD1 (5 bases). This CDR3 is 14 amino acids long. The germline CDR1 and CDR2 sequences are DFQATT and SNEGSKA (reference sequence). V was pared by 6 bases and J by 2 bases, with 16 bases between.

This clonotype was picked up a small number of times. CDR3 loop: CASRSRLINYEQYF. The CDR3 region has the DNA TGTGCCAGCAGATCGAGGCTTATTAATTACGAGCAGTACTTC. The rearrangement joins TRBV6-6 to TRBJ2-7; D remains ambiguous. V dropped 6 bases and J dropped 4 bases, with 16 bases sitting between them. This CDR3 is built from 14 residues. From germline, CDR1 is MNHNY and CDR2 SVGAGI (reference sequence).

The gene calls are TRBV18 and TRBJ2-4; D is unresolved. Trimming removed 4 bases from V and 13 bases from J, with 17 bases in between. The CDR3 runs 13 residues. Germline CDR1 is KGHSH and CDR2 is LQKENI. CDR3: CASSQPGANEQYF. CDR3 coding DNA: TGTGCCAGCTCACAACCGGGTGCGAATGAGCAGTACTTC.

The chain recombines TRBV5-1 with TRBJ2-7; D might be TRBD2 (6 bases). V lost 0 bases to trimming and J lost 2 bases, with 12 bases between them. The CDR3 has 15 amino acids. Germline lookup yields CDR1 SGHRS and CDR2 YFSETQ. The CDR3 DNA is TGCGCCAGCAGCTTGGGGGCTAGCGTTACCTACGAGCAGTACTTC. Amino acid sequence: CASSLGASVTYEQYF.

The DNA of the CDR3 is TGCGCCAGCAGAGGGCTCCCCAATGAAAAACTGTTTTTT. Translating gives CASRGLPNEKLFF. The chain recombines TRBV10-2 with TRBJ1-4; D is uncertain. The V and J ends lost 6 bases and 5 bases respectively, with 10 bases between them. The CDR3 loop spans 13 amino acids. The germline V gene has CDR1 WSHSY and CDR2 SAAADI.